Below are 28 T cell receptor beta chains sequenced from a single sample in a study of blood T cells in healthy people across ages. Primers used in a second PCR of about 7 to 12 cycles were a sample-barcoded 5' primer and a J-beta primer mix. TCRdb analysed the 5' RACE reads with MiXCR anew, one entry per CDR3 protein. The sample includes about 1.4 million distinct CDR3 sequences, 59% seen only once; the top ten take 6.7%. Sequenced input: blood. The receptors stem from a young man in good health.

J is TRBJ2-7 and V is TRBV20-1; D possibly corresponds to TRBD2 (6 bases). Trimming left V 0 bases short and J 2 bases short, with 17 bases between. The CDR3 covers 16 residues. Germline V gives CDR1 DFQATT, CDR2 SNEGSKA (reference sequence). CDR3 nucleotides: TGCAGTGCTAGAGATTATCGGGGGAGAGACCCCTACGAGCAGTACTTC. Its translation: CSARDYRGRDPYEQYF.

The V and J genes are TRBV13 and TRBJ1-1, with D unclear. The CDR3 is 12 amino acids. Trimming took 3 bases from V and 7 from J, leaving 9 bases between them. Germline CDR1 and CDR2: PRHDT and FYEKMQ (reference sequence). The CDR3 DNA sequence: TGTGCCAGCAGCTTTAACACAAATGAAGCTTTCTTT. Its protein is CASSFNTNEAFF.

The chain is built from TRBV10-3 and TRBJ2-3; D gene ambiguous. V gave up 10 bases and J gave up 2 bases, with 16 bases separating them. The CDR3 is 14 amino acids. Germline CDR1 is ENHRY and CDR2 is SYGVKD. DNA of the CDR3: TGTGCCACCTTAGCTGGCGGTCTCACAGATACGCAGTATTTT. This sequence encodes CATLAGGLTDTQYF.

The chain uses TRBV7-9 and TRBJ1-1, with a possible D match to TRBD1 (5 bases). The CDR3 runs to 14 residues. Between the trimmed V and J ends, which lost 4 bases and 6 bases, there was a span of 15 bases. The germline CDR1 and CDR2 sequences are SEHNR and FQNEAQ (reference sequence). The CDR3 DNA follows: TGTGCCAGCAGCTCGCCGGGGCTCAATTCTGAAGCTTTCTTT. This translates into CASSSPGLNSEAFF.

A remark on this clonotype: An end of the junction differs from the germline gene, which may be a read error. The rearrangement uses TRBV2 and TRBJ2-6; D is unresolved. CDR1 and CDR2 (germline): SNHLY, FYNNEI. The CDR3 runs to 13 residues. The chain's CDR3 is CASRGSGVNVLTF. The CDR3 DNA sequence: TGTGCCAGCAGGGGTTCTGGGGTCAACGTCCTGACTTTC.

The genes are TRBV7-6 and TRBJ2-3, with D tentatively TRBD2 (5 bases). The V and J ends lost 5 bases and 5 bases respectively, with 14 bases between them. The length of the CDR3 is 14 residues. Germline assignment: CDR1 SGHVS and CDR2 FNYEAQ. This CDR3 is CASSARGELDTQYF. In nucleotides, the CDR3 is TGTGCCAGCAGCGCCCGGGGAGAGTTAGATACGCAGTATTTT.

V and J are TRBV5-4 and TRBJ2-3; no clear D. The CDR3 has 12 amino acids. CDR1 and CDR2 from the germline V gene are SGHNT and YYREEE (reference sequence). The germline V and J ends were trimmed by 2 bases and 4 bases, with 5 bases remaining between them. Written as DNA, the CDR3 is TGTGCCAGCAGCTTTTGGTCAGATACGCAGTATTTT. Encoded protein: CASSFWSDTQYF.

The gene calls are TRBV20-1 and TRBJ1-2; possibly TRBD1 for D (6 bases). The CDR3 runs 13 residues. V shed 3 bases and J shed 2 bases, with 10 bases lying between them. The germline gives CDR1 DFQATT, CDR2 SNEGSKA (reference sequence). The CDR3 DNA is TGCAGTGCTAGTGATACAGGGAACTATGGCTACACCTTC. This translates into CSASDTGNYGYTF.

DNA for the CDR3: TGCAGCGTTGCAACAGGGCTCGGAGAGACCCAGTACTTC. It encodes CSVATGLGETQYF. The rearrangement uses TRBV29-1 and TRBJ2-5, with D perhaps matching TRBD1 (6 bases). CDR1 and CDR2 from the germline V gene are SQVTM and ANQGSEA. With 4 bases removed from V and 4 bases from J, the gap between germline ends came to 13 bases. This CDR3 contains 13 residues.

The CDR3 coding sequence is TGTGCCAGCAGCCCAGACCCTGGGACAGCCTATGGCTACACCTTC. This codes for CASSPDPGTAYGYTF. The chain joins TRBV7-8 to TRBJ1-2, with TRBD1 matching over 7 bases. This CDR3 has 15 residues. In germline, CDR1 is SGHVS, CDR2 FQNEAQ. Trimming cost V 5 bases and J 4 bases; bases outside gene matches: 10.

The chain links TRBV6-1 to TRBJ1-2; D gene uncertain. Per germline, CDR1 MNHNS and CDR2 SASEGT. Trimming cost V 10 bases and J 2 bases, with 14 bases left between them. The CDR3 contains 13 residues. In DNA form, the CDR3 reads TGTGCCATCGACACTCCGCCCAACTATGGCTACACCTTC. Protein product: CAIDTPPNYGYTF.

The V and J genes are TRBV4-2 and TRBJ2-7; no reliable D call. Germline assignment: CDR1 LGHNA and CDR2 YNFKEQ. The length of the CDR3 is 15 residues. V was shortened by 4 bases and J by 4 bases, with 17 bases between the two germline ends. CDR3 residues: CASSPLGKSGYEQYF. CDR3 bases: TGTGCCAGCAGCCCATTAGGGAAATCCGGTTACGAGCAGTACTTC.

CDR3 in DNA: TGCAGTGCTAGAGATGTGAGGTCCTCCTACAATGAGCAGTTCTTC. Protein product: CSARDVRSSYNEQFF. This chain uses TRBV20-1 with TRBJ2-1; D is uncertain. V dropped 0 bases and J dropped 0 bases, with 9 bases sitting between them. CDR1 is DFQATT and CDR2 is SNEGSKA in the germline V gene (reference sequence). The CDR3 has 15 amino acids.

Only a few counts were recorded for this clonotype. DNA for the CDR3: TGTGCCAGCAGGGGACAGGGAAGTTCACCCCTCCACTTT. It translates to CASRGQGSSPLHF. The chain combines TRBV12-3 or TRBV12-4 with TRBJ1-6; the match to TRBD1 covers 9 bases. V lost 6 bases to trimming and J lost 9 bases; unmatched junction nucleotides: 3. There are 13 residues in the CDR3.

The V call is TRBV4-1, the J call TRBJ1-2; the D gene is possibly TRBD1 (5 bases). The CDR3 sequence is 15 residues long. The V end lost 0 bases, the J end lost 4 bases, and 12 bases lay between the germline ends. Per germline, CDR1 MGHRA and CDR2 YSYEKL. CDR3 bases: TGCGCCAGCAGCCAAGATCCGCAGGGTCGCTATGGCTACACCTTC. Protein product: CASSQDPQGRYGYTF.

The chain combines TRBV27 with TRBJ1-1; no definite D call. Germline assignment: CDR1 MNHEY and CDR2 SMNVEV (reference sequence). V was cut by 6 bases and J by 0 bases, with 17 bases left in between. This CDR3 spans 16 amino acids. CDR3 bases: TGTGCCAGCAGCCTATCGCCATGGGGTGTGAACACTGAAGCTTTCTTT. It specifies CASSLSPWGVNTEAFF.

The chain is built from TRBV9 and TRBJ2-3; 8 bases fit TRBD2. V gave up 3 bases and J gave up 11 bases; unmatched junction bases: 11. Germline V CDR1 and CDR2: SGDLS, YYNGEE. There are 14 residues in the CDR3. CDR3 region: CASSAYLTSEKQYF. The CDR3, as DNA: TGTGCCAGCAGCGCCTATTTGACTAGCGAAAAGCAGTATTTT. The variable domain in full, completed from reference TRBV9 and TRBJ2-3, reads DSGVTQTPKHLITATGQRVTLRCSPRSGDLSVYWYQQSLDQGLQFLIQYYNGEERAKGNILERFSAQQFPDLHSELNLSSLELGDSALYFCASSAYLTSEKQYFGPGTRLTVL.

This clonotype was detected a few times. The CDR3 coding sequence is TGCAGCGCCGAGGGTTGGGACAGCTACGAGCAGTACTTC. Protein product: CSAEGWDSYEQYF. The gene calls are TRBV29-1 and TRBJ2-7, with TRBD1 matching 7 bases. J was trimmed by 3 bases and V by 7 bases; bases with no gene match: 9. This CDR3 contains 13 residues. CDR1 SQVTM and CDR2 ANQGSEA come from the germline V gene.

This clonotype was seen a handful of times. The chain recombines TRBV10-3 with TRBJ2-1, with 7 bases identical to TRBD1. This CDR3 region has 15 residues. V was clipped by 7 bases and J by 6 bases; unmatched bases: 12. Germline CDR1 ENHRY, CDR2 SYGVKD. CDR3 DNA: TGTGCCATCACCCCAACGCCCGACAGGGTCAATGAGCAGTTCTTC. It codes for CAITPTPDRVNEQFF.

Only one count was recorded for this clonotype. V and J are TRBV6-2 or TRBV6-3 and TRBJ1-1, with 7 nucleotides matching TRBD1. V lost 4 bases and J lost 5; bases outside the gene matches: 7. The CDR3 is made up of 14 amino acids. The V gene's germline CDR1 is MNHEY and CDR2 SVGEGT. The CDR3 reads CASSSRGLATEAFF. CDR3 DNA: TGTGCCAGCAGTTCGAGGGGGCTGGCGACTGAAGCTTTCTTT.

This clonotype came up once. The chain is built from TRBV6-5 and TRBJ1-5; D is unresolved. The CDR3 sequence is 12 residues long. V shed 8 bases and J shed 6 bases, with 11 bases lying between them. Germline V gives CDR1 MNHEY, CDR2 SVGAGI. The CDR3 nucleotides read TGTGCCAGCCAAGGCCTCGGTCAGCCCCAGCATTTT. Translated: CASQGLGQPQHF.

The sample holds a few counts of this clonotype. J is TRBJ2-7 and V is TRBV4-1; 8 nucleotides line up with TRBD1. The CDR3 extends over 15 amino acids. Germline values: CDR1 MGHRA, CDR2 YSYEKL. The ends lost 0 bases at V and 3 bases at J; junction bases unmatched: 4. CDR3 loop: CASSQEGDRGYEQYF. The CDR3 bases are TGCGCCAGCAGCCAAGAAGGAGACAGGGGCTACGAGCAGTACTTC.

The V and J genes are TRBV6-5 and TRBJ1-1; D may be TRBD1 (6 bases). Trimming removed 4 bases at V and 11 bases at J, with 26 bases between. CDR3 size: 16 residues. Looked up from germline, CDR1 is MNHEY and CDR2 is SVGAGI. For the CDR3, the DNA is TGTGCCAGCAGTTCACTCAGGGGACCCCAAGCAAGGGGGGCTTTCTTT. Residues: CASSSLRGPQARGAFF.

This clonotype was seen repeatedly, ten times or more. The V and J genes are TRBV2 and TRBJ2-5; no clear D gene. The CDR3 sequence is 14 residues long. Looked up from germline, CDR1 is SNHLY and CDR2 is FYNNEI. V lost 6 bases and J 4 bases, leaving 15 bases between the germline ends. CDR3 loop: CASSVTRNGETQYF. The CDR3 DNA reads as TGTGCCAGCAGCGTAACTCGTAATGGAGAGACCCAGTACTTC.

The J gene is TRBJ2-4, the V gene TRBV6-6, with 8 bases fitting TRBD1. The last part of the DNA fits TRBJ2-7 better; the J call may be wrong. The CDR3 loop spans 14 amino acids. Germline CDR1 and CDR2: MNHNY and SVGAGI (reference sequence). CDR3 region: CASSFRTGTGEQYF. As DNA, the CDR3 is TGTGCCAGCAGTTTTCGGACAGGGACGGGCGAGCAGTACTTC.

The rearrangement uses TRBV3-1 and TRBJ1-5, with unresolved D. Germline loops: CDR1 LGHDT, CDR2 YNNKEL (reference sequence). V was trimmed by 3 bases and J by 9 bases, leaving 15 bases between them. The CDR3 has 14 amino acids. The CDR3 protein is CASSQLGGPGPQHF. CDR3 nucleotides: TGTGCCAGCAGCCAGCTCGGAGGCCCGGGGCCCCAGCATTTT. Full variable domain (rest looked up from reference TRBV3-1 and TRBJ1-5): DTAVSQTPKYLVTQMGNDKSIKCEQNLGHDTMYWYKQDSKKFLKIMFSYNNKELIINETVPNRFSPKSPDKAHLNLHINSLELGDSAVYFCASSQLGGPGPQHFGDGTRLSIL.

This clonotype appeared a few times. The chain employs TRBV13 and TRBJ2-1, with D uncertain. This CDR3 is built from 11 residues. From germline, CDR1 is PRHDT and CDR2 FYEKMQ (reference sequence). V was cut by 4 bases and J by 8 bases, with 6 bases left in between. Here the CDR3 DNA reads TGTGCCAGCAGCTCTTTCGATGAGCAGTTCTTC. Translating gives CASSSFDEQFF.

This clonotype has only one observation. The V and J genes are TRBV6-1 and TRBJ1-2, with no clear D. This CDR3 has 14 residues. V dropped 0 bases and J dropped 10 bases, with 15 bases sitting between them. Germline values: CDR1 MNHNS, CDR2 SASEGT. The CDR3 region is CASSEALGVPAYTF. The CDR3 DNA reads as TGTGCCAGCAGTGAAGCGCTTGGGGTTCCCGCCTACACCTTC.